The 17 T cell receptor beta chains presented below share a single source sample, sequenced in a study of shared clonotypes between healthy human individuals. Produced via immunoSEQ multiplex PCR; TCRdb's table is partial and in-frame only. The sample comprises about 960,000 clones, about three quarters of which are singletons, and approximately 1.5% rests with the top ten. Source material: memory CD4+ T cells sorted from blood. The subset was: CD45RA-negative fraction. These receptors all come from a man aged 18-30 years in good health.

This chain uses TRBV28 with TRBJ1-1; D is uncertain. V was trimmed by 2 bases and J by 11 bases, leaving 21 bases between them. CDR1 MDHEN and CDR2 SYDVKM come from the germline V gene. CDR3 length equals 15 residues. The CDR3 sequence is CASSLRAPRRVGAFF. CDR3 coding DNA: TGTGCCAGCAGTTTAAGGGCCCCCCGGCGGGTGGGCGCTTTCTTT.

On this clone itself: The sample contains more than one DNA sequence encoding this CDR3. This chain links TRBV7-2 with TRBJ2-7; TRBD1 is a possible D gene (5 bases). This CDR3 is built from 15 residues. CDR1 is SGHTA and CDR2 is FQGNSA in the germline V gene. The V end lost 1 base, the J end lost 0 bases, and 10 bases lay between the germline ends. The CDR3 DNA is TGTGCCAGCAGCTTAGGGCAGGGAAGCTCCTACGAGCAGTACTTC. As protein: CASSLGQGSSYEQYF.

This clone turned up a few times. This chain connects TRBV9 to TRBJ1-1; TRBD1 matches 9 bases. Trimming took 0 bases from V and 0 from J; bases not matched to a gene: 3. CDR3 length equals 16 residues. Germline values: CDR1 SGDLS, CDR2 YYNGEE. The CDR3 DNA reads TGTGCCAGCAGCGTAGGGACAGGGGTCATGAACACTGAAGCTTTCTTT. Its protein is CASSVGTGVMNTEAFF. The full variable domain, with the rest looked up from reference TRBV9 and TRBJ1-1, is DSGVTQTPKHLITATGQRVTLRCSPRSGDLSVYWYQQSLDQGLQFLIQYYNGEERAKGNILERFSAQQFPDLHSELNLSSLELGDSALYFCASSVGTGVMNTEAFFGQGTRLTVV.

The V gene is TRBV27, the J gene TRBJ2-2; D uncertain. The CDR3 length is 16 residues. In germline, CDR1 is MNHEY, CDR2 SMNVEV (reference sequence). V lost 7 bases, J lost 1 base, and 16 bases lay in between. The CDR3 sequence is CASTPKGRLNTGELFF. In DNA form, the CDR3 reads TGTGCCAGCACCCCTAAAGGGCGGCTGAACACCGGGGAGCTGTTTTTT.

This clone was observed a handful of times. The chain joins TRBV19 to TRBJ2-3, with 7 nucleotides matching TRBD2. V lost 4 bases to trimming and J lost 8 bases; unmatched junction nucleotides: 15. CDR3 length: 16 residues. Germline loops: CDR1 LNHDA, CDR2 SQIVND (reference sequence). Written as DNA, the CDR3 is TGTGCCAGTAGTACCGGGACTCAAGAGTCGGGGGGTACGCAGTATTTT. Residues: CASSTGTQESGGTQYF.

The rearrangement links TRBV2 to TRBJ2-3; TRBD1 is a possible D gene (5 bases). Germline CDR1 and CDR2: SNHLY and FYNNEI. The CDR3 runs 13 residues. The V end was cut by 3 bases, the J end by 4 bases, with 8 bases between. In nucleotides, the CDR3 is TGTGCCAGCAGTGATGGGGCAGCAGATACGCAGTATTTT. As protein: CASSDGAADTQYF.

The CDR3 bases are TGCGCCAGCAGCTTCGAGGGAACCTACAATGAGCAGTTCTTC. It is translated as CASSFEGTYNEQFF. This chain connects TRBV5-1 to TRBJ2-1; D is possibly TRBD2 (5 bases). In germline, CDR1 is SGHRS, CDR2 YFSETQ. The CDR3 has 14 amino acids. Trimming stripped 2 bases from V and 2 bases from J, with 8 bases between.

J is TRBJ2-7 and V is TRBV29-1, with D perhaps given as TRBD1 or TRBD2 (5 bases each). Per germline, CDR1 SQVTM and CDR2 ANQGSEA. V was shortened by 7 bases and J by 0 bases, with 16 bases between the two germline ends. The CDR3 length is 14 residues. CDR3 sequence: CSASEGSNSYEQYF. In nucleotides, the CDR3 is TGCAGCGCCTCAGAGGGGTCAAACTCCTACGAGCAGTACTTC.

V is TRBV11-2 and J is TRBJ1-4; D perhaps matches TRBD1 (5 bases). Trimming took off 1 base at V and 7 bases at J, with 10 bases between the two ends. The CDR3 runs to 14 residues. The germline CDR1 and CDR2 sequences are SGHAT and FQNNGV. DNA for the CDR3: TGTGCCAGCAGCTTAGGGGGCCATGGTGAAAAACTGTTTTTT. Residues: CASSLGGHGEKLFF. The complete variable domain, with remaining parts taken from reference TRBV11-2 and TRBJ1-4, reads EAGVAQSPRYKIIEKRQSVAFWCNPISGHATLYWYQQILGQGPKLLIQFQNNGVVDDSQLPKDRFSAERLKGVDSTLKIQPAKLEDSAVYLCASSLGGHGEKLFFGSGTQLSVL.

This clone was seen only a few times. The rearrangement joins TRBV5-5 to TRBJ1-5; 7 bases align to TRBD1. After removal of 3 bases from V and 3 bases from J, the junction contained 6 bases not matched to a gene. CDR1 is SGHKS and CDR2 is YYEKEE in the germline V gene (reference sequence). This CDR3 is 15 amino acids long. CDR3 sequence (DNA): TGTGCCAGCAGCTCAGAGGACAGGATCAATCAGCCCCAGCATTTT. Translating it yields CASSSEDRINQPQHF.

The chain uses TRBV5-4 and TRBJ2-2; 10 bases align to TRBD2. The CDR3 extends over 16 amino acids. Trimming took 3 bases from V and 1 from J; bases not matched to a gene: 3. Germline lookup yields CDR1 SGHNT and CDR2 YYREEE (reference sequence). CDR3 nucleotides: TGTGCCAGCAGCTCAGCTAGCGGGGGGAACACCGGGGAGCTGTTTTTT. It is translated as CASSSASGGNTGELFF.

This clone was seen ten or more times. Other nucleotide sequences from this sample produce the same CDR3. This chain joins TRBV29-1 and TRBJ1-4, with a weak D call TRBD1 (6 bases). This CDR3 region has 13 residues. The germline V and J ends were trimmed by 5 bases and 8 bases, with 15 bases remaining between them. Looked up from germline, CDR1 is SQVTM and CDR2 is ANQGSEA. The CDR3 DNA is TGCAGCGTTCACTTTCAGGGGAGCGAAAAACTGTTTTTT. Residues: CSVHFQGSEKLFF.

This clone appeared a few times. Additional DNA sequences in this sample encode the identical CDR3. The chain is built from TRBV10-3 and TRBJ1-5; D may be TRBD1 (5 bases). The CDR3 spans 15 residues. CDR1 is ENHRY, CDR2 SYGVKD, per germline. V gave up 2 bases and J gave up 4 bases, with 12 bases separating them. The CDR3 region has the DNA TGTGCCATCAGTGAGGGTCAGGGAGGGAATCAGCCCCAGCATTTT. This codes for CAISEGQGGNQPQHF.

The chain links TRBV6-1 to TRBJ1-2; D is unresolved. The CDR3 runs to 14 residues. Trimming removed 6 bases at V and 1 base at J, with 12 bases between. Looked up from germline, CDR1 is MNHNS and CDR2 is SASEGT. The CDR3 nucleotides are TGTGCCAGCAGCTACAGAGACAATAACTATGGCTACACCTTC. It translates to CASSYRDNNYGYTF.

The V gene is TRBV6-4, the J gene TRBJ1-1; no clear D. Trimming shortened V by 8 bases and J by 1 base, and 11 bases separated the two germline ends. The length of the CDR3 is 13 residues. Germline V gene data show CDR1 as MRHNA and CDR2 as SNTAGT. In DNA, the CDR3 is TGTGCCAGCCGTTCCCAGTCGAACACTGAAGCTTTCTTT. As protein: CASRSQSNTEAFF.

The chain recombines TRBV6-1 with TRBJ1-4, with D possibly being TRBD1 (6 bases). The CDR3 spans 13 residues. Trimming removed 6 bases from V and 3 bases from J, with 8 bases in between. Germline CDR1 and CDR2: MNHNS and SASEGT. The CDR3 loop reads CASSRTANEKLFF. Written as DNA, the CDR3 is TGTGCCAGCAGCCGGACAGCTAATGAAAAACTGTTTTTT.

Only a few counts were recorded for this clone. The V call is TRBV7-9, the J call TRBJ2-1; D is perhaps TRBD2 (6 bases). Looked up from germline, CDR1 is SEHNR and CDR2 is FQNEAQ (reference sequence). This CDR3 region has 19 residues. With 1 base removed from V and 0 bases from J, the gap between germline ends came to 19 bases. The DNA of the CDR3 is TGTGCCAGCAGCTTAGATTATGGATTTATGGGGGGCTCCTACAATGAGCAGTTCTTC. This sequence encodes CASSLDYGFMGGSYNEQFF.